This T cell receptor beta chain derives from a study of control samples from healthy donors and cancer patients. This clone was counted a single time. Profiling relied on immunoSEQ multiplex PCR, and the TCRdb table lists in-frame clones only, not all of them. The table records 55,000 to 65,000 clones, roughly 86% of them present only once. Trimming took 1 base from V and 10 from J; bases not matched to a gene: 3. This CDR3 region has 12 residues. Germline V gene sequence: CDR1 SGHAT, CDR2 FQNNGV. Sequencing was done on a sample of PBMCs. This chain links TRBV11-2 with TRBJ1-2, with 7 bases identical to TRBD1. This clonotype was obtained from a woman in her fifties or sixties with lung cancer. CDR3 coding DNA: TGTGCCAGCAGCTTAGGGACAGGCCCCTACACCTTC. Its translation is CASSLGTGPYTF.